This TCR beta chain was captured by sequencing in a study of memory CD4+ T cells and cytomegalovirus serostatus. Study results and caveats: The CMV-associated TCR signature appears largely within the CD4+ memory repertoire. About 40% of the roughly 160 known CMV-associated TCRbeta sequences appeared in CD4+ memory.

Points on this clone: Its antigen is not known.

Single viable CD3+CD4+CD8-CD45RO+ cells were sorted as the memory CD4+ T cells. Donors' CMV status reflects serum IgG against pp150, pp28, p38, p52. TCRdb's table, derived via immunoSEQ multiplex PCR, lists solely in-frame clones and lacks some. This sample has under 45,000 clones, with over 70% found just once. V was cut by 4 bases and J by 7 bases, with 23 bases left in between. Germline V gene lookup returns CDR1 MNHNS and CDR2 SASEGT. The CDR3 has 17 residues. J is TRBJ1-5 and V is TRBV6-1; D remains unclear. The clonotype comes from an adult in good health and CMV-seronegative. The sequenced material came from memory CD4+ T cells from blood. The CDR3 region has the DNA TGTGCCAGCAGTGTGGTTCCGAGACCCCAGCCCTCGCAGCCCCAGCATTTT. It specifies CASSVVPRPQPSQPQHF.